The 31 T cell receptor beta chains below all came from one sample that was sequenced in a study of blood T cell repertoires in COVID-19. Profiling relied on immunoSEQ multiplex PCR, and the TCRdb table lists in-frame clones only, not all of them. The repertoire holds hundreds of thousands of clones, with around 85% as singletons. The sequenced sample consisted of peripheral blood. Receptor source: a woman aged 30 to 39 who had recovered from COVID-19.

CDR3 DNA: TGTGCCAGCAGTTACTCACAGGGCCCAAAGACCATATATTTT. It is translated as CASSYSQGPKTIYF. V gene TRBV6-6 combines with J gene TRBJ1-3; perhaps TRBD1 as D (6 bases). This CDR3 spans 14 amino acids. CDR1 is MNHNY, CDR2 SVGAGI, per germline (reference sequence). Trimming removed 0 bases from V and 10 bases from J, with 13 bases in between.

This chain links TRBV12-3 or TRBV12-4 with TRBJ2-7; D possibly corresponds to TRBD2 (5 bases). The CDR3 covers 12 residues. V shed 2 bases and J shed 6 bases, with 8 bases lying between them. CDR3 loop: CASSLSRGEQYF. The CDR3 DNA sequence: TGTGCCAGCAGTTTATCACGGGGCGAGCAGTACTTC.

This chain uses TRBV2 with TRBJ1-1; a possible D gene is TRBD1 (6 bases). Trimming took off 3 bases at V and 7 bases at J, with 15 bases between the two ends. There are 14 residues in the CDR3. The germline V gene has CDR1 SNHLY and CDR2 FYNNEI. CDR3 region: CASSEEGGLSEAFF. In nucleotides, the CDR3 is TGTGCCAGCAGTGAGGAGGGGGGGTTAAGTGAAGCTTTCTTT.

This clone appeared a few times. The V and J genes are TRBV2 and TRBJ2-3, with a tentative D call TRBD2 (6 bases). Trimming cost V 11 bases and J 8 bases, with 17 bases left between them. The CDR3 spans 12 residues. The V gene's germline CDR1 is SNHLY and CDR2 FYNNEI. In nucleotides, the CDR3 is TGTGCCGGAGGGTTTAGGAGTGGTACGCAGTATTTT. Residues: CAGGFRSGTQYF. Looking up the rest from reference TRBV2 and TRBJ2-3 gives the full variable domain: EPEVTQTPSHQVTQMGQEVILRCVPISNHLYFYWYRQILGQKVEFLVSFYNNEISEKSEIFDDQFSVERPDGSNFTLKIRSTKLEDSAMYFCAGGFRSGTQYFGPGTRLTVL.

The chain carries TRBV2 and TRBJ1-1; 9 bases match TRBD1. V dropped 9 bases and J dropped 0; count of bases not matched to a gene: 5. Germline CDR1 SNHLY, CDR2 FYNNEI. CDR3 length: 14 amino acids. CDR3 bases: TGTGCCAGACAGGGGGCTGGGATGAACACTGAAGCTTTCTTT. Protein sequence: CARQGAGMNTEAFF.

The genes are TRBV30 and TRBJ2-3; TRBD1 might be the D (5 bases). Germline CDR1 and CDR2: GTSNPN and SVGIG (reference sequence). V was cut by 5 bases and J by 0 bases, with 12 bases left in between. The CDR3 contains 14 residues. The CDR3 coding sequence is TGTGCCTGGGGGGCGAGACAGAGCACAGATACGCAGTATTTT. It yields the protein CAWGARQSTDTQYF.

The chain uses TRBV7-9 and TRBJ2-1, with TRBD2 matching over 10 bases. V shed 1 base, J shed 9 bases, and the junction held 6 bases outside the gene matches. The CDR3 extends over 15 amino acids. Germline V CDR1 and CDR2: SEHNR, FQNEAQ (reference sequence). The CDR3 DNA sequence: TGTGCCAGCAGCTTAGTACTAGCGGGGCGCCCTGAGCAGTTCTTC. Translated: CASSLVLAGRPEQFF.

This chain connects TRBV27 to TRBJ1-6, with 9 bases matching TRBD1. There are 18 residues in the CDR3. Germline trimming cut 6 bases from V and 0 bases from J; bases unmatched to any gene: 9. Germline-derived CDR1 and CDR2 are MNHEY and SMNVEV (reference sequence). The CDR3 DNA sequence: TGTGCCAGCAGGGACAGGGGATACATGAGCTCCTATAATTCACCCCTCCACTTT. Its translation is CASRDRGYMSSYNSPLHF.

This clone was recorded many times. The chain recombines TRBV6-5 with TRBJ2-3; TRBD2 might be the D (6 bases). There are 14 residues in the CDR3. Germline V gene lookup returns CDR1 MNHEY and CDR2 SVGAGI. V lost 7 bases, J lost 6 bases, and 17 bases lay in between. The CDR3 DNA follows: TGTGCCAGCATCGGGGGAAGGGCTGGGGATACGCAGTATTTT. Translated, it gives CASIGGRAGDTQYF.

This rearrangement joins TRBV6-5 to TRBJ2-1; 11 positions match TRBD2. Germline V lookup: CDR1 MNHEY, CDR2 SVGAGI. V lost 0 bases to trimming and J lost 7 bases; unmatched junction nucleotides: 5. The CDR3 spans 16 residues. The CDR3 DNA follows: TGTGCCAGCAGTTACTCGCTAGCGGGGGGAGGGAATGAGCAGTTCTTC. Its protein product is CASSYSLAGGGNEQFF.

This rearrangement joins TRBV4-2 to TRBJ1-4; the D gene is possibly TRBD1 (6 bases). The V gene lost 2 bases and the J gene lost 8 bases, with 21 bases spanning the gap. This CDR3 has 17 residues. Germline CDR1 reads LGHNA; CDR2 reads YNFKEQ. The CDR3 DNA follows: TGTGCCAGCAGCCAACCCAACAGGGCCCTCCCTTACGAAAAACTGTTTTTT. It translates to CASSQPNRALPYEKLFF.

This rearrangement joins TRBV7-2 to TRBJ2-1; TRBD2 matches at 8 bases. CDR1 and CDR2 (germline): SGHTA, FQGNSA. The CDR3 consists of 18 residues. The ends lost 1 base at V and 1 base at J; junction bases unmatched: 9. The CDR3: CASSLGVVAGGSYNEQFF. As DNA, the CDR3 is TGTGCCAGCAGCTTAGGAGTCGTCGCGGGAGGTTCCTACAATGAGCAGTTCTTC.

The rearrangement links TRBV2 to TRBJ2-2; TRBD1 matches at 9 bases. The CDR3 is made up of 13 amino acids. After removal of 10 bases from V and 6 bases from J, the junction contained 6 bases not matched to a gene. From germline, CDR1 is SNHLY and CDR2 FYNNEI. The CDR3 DNA reads TGTGCCACCTCCGGGACAGGGTCCGGGGAGCTGTTTTTT. Encoded protein: CATSGTGSGELFF.

The V call is TRBV6-5, the J call TRBJ1-4; no clear D. This CDR3 is 16 amino acids long. Germline lookup yields CDR1 MNHEY and CDR2 SVGAGI. Between the trimmed V and J ends, which lost 0 bases and 7 bases, there was a span of 15 bases. The CDR3 loop is CASSYSTASSGEKLFF. The CDR3 nucleotides are TGTGCCAGCAGTTACTCGACGGCATCGTCGGGTGAAAAACTGTTTTTT.

The chain carries TRBV3-1 (or the pseudogene TRBV3-2) and TRBJ2-1; 7 bases line up with TRBD1. The CDR3 extends over 14 amino acids. The junction had 5 bases not matched to a gene; V was cut back by 4 bases and J by 5 bases. Germline lookup yields CDR1 LGHDT and CDR2 YNNKEL (reference sequence). The CDR3 sequence: CASSLDRVDNEQFF. For the CDR3, the DNA is TGTGCCAGCAGCCTCGACAGGGTTGACAATGAGCAGTTCTTC.

This chain links TRBV5-4 with TRBJ2-7, with 7 bases aligning to TRBD2. V was clipped by 4 bases and J by 7 bases; unmatched bases: 8. The CDR3 loop spans 13 amino acids. Looked up from germline, CDR1 is SGHNT and CDR2 is YYREEE (reference sequence). The CDR3 DNA is TGTGCCAGCAGCGGAATACTAGCGTCGGAGCAGTACTTC. The encoded protein is CASSGILASEQYF.

The chain carries TRBV6-6 and TRBJ2-4; possible D gene TRBD1, 5 bases. V was clipped by 4 bases and J by 0 bases, with 13 bases between them. CDR1 and CDR2 from the germline V gene are MNHNY and SVGAGI (reference sequence). The CDR3 loop spans 16 amino acids. The CDR3 DNA reads as TGTGCCAGCAGTTCTTTTCCGACAGAAGCCAAAAACATTCAGTACTTC. It yields the protein CASSSFPTEAKNIQYF.

The V call is TRBV28, the J call TRBJ1-6; 8 positions agree with TRBD1. The V segment lost 6 bases and the J segment 3 bases; nucleotides outside the gene matches: 10. The CDR3 loop spans 17 amino acids. Germline CDR1 MDHEN, CDR2 SYDVKM. This CDR3 reads CASSGQGRSNYNSPLHF. In nucleotides, the CDR3 is TGTGCCAGCAGCGGACAGGGCCGGTCAAACTATAATTCACCCCTCCACTTT.

V and J are TRBV9 and TRBJ2-3; 15 bases line up with TRBD2. The CDR3 is 17 amino acids. Germline assignment: CDR1 SGDLS and CDR2 YYNGEE. J was trimmed by 3 bases and V by 4 bases; bases with no gene match: 6. CDR3 loop: CASSQGLAGGQTDTQYF. The CDR3 DNA follows: TGTGCCAGCAGCCAAGGACTAGCGGGAGGGCAGACAGATACGCAGTATTTT.

This clone was detected once. The chain has TRBV7-3 and TRBJ2-3, with D maybe TRBD2 (6 bases). From germline, CDR1 is SGHTA and CDR2 FQGTGA. The CDR3 sequence is 17 residues long. Trimming took 5 bases from V and 5 from J, leaving 23 bases between them. CDR3 DNA: TGTGCCAGCAGCCCACGGCGGGGCTTCGGGTTGGTAGATACGCAGTATTTT. It yields the protein CASSPRRGFGLVDTQYF.

The gene calls are TRBV7-6 and TRBJ2-7; the D gene is possibly TRBD2 (7 bases). Trimming shortened V by 1 base and J by 6 bases, and 13 bases separated the two germline ends. Germline CDR1 and CDR2: SGHVS and FNYEAQ. The CDR3 length is 14 residues. CDR3 in amino acids: CASSLEGGGGEQYF. CDR3 bases: TGTGCCAGCAGCTTAGAGGGGGGAGGGGGCGAGCAGTACTTC.

V gene TRBV7-9 combines with J gene TRBJ2-5, with 10 bases identical to TRBD1. CDR1 and CDR2 from the germline V gene are SEHNR and FQNEAQ (reference sequence). This CDR3 is built from 16 residues. Losses at the gene ends were 1 base for V and 4 bases for J; bases not matched to a gene: 6. CDR3 residues: CASSLDGGQGRETQYF. The CDR3, as DNA: TGTGCCAGCAGCTTAGACGGGGGACAGGGGAGAGAGACCCAGTACTTC.

This chain uses TRBV19 with TRBJ2-1, with 8 bases that match TRBD2. The CDR3 runs 15 residues. With 3 bases clipped from V and 3 bases from J, the junction kept 4 bases outside the gene matches. CDR1 and CDR2 from the germline V gene are LNHDA and SQIVND (reference sequence). CDR3 amino acids: CASSMWAGGYNEQFF. For the CDR3, the DNA is TGTGCCAGTAGTATGTGGGCGGGAGGCTACAATGAGCAGTTCTTC.

This rearrangement joins TRBV5-4 to TRBJ2-5; the D is unclear. V dropped 4 bases and J dropped 2 bases, with 9 bases sitting between them. This CDR3 is 13 amino acids long. Germline-derived CDR1 and CDR2 are SGHNT and YYREEE (reference sequence). The CDR3 DNA follows: TGTGCCAGCAGCCGCGTATATCAAGAGACCCAGTACTTC. Protein product: CASSRVYQETQYF.

The chain couples TRBV5-4 to TRBJ1-6; D ambiguous. Germline CDR1 is SGHNT and CDR2 is YYREEE (reference sequence). Trimming cost V 4 bases and J 10 bases, with 12 bases left between them. This CDR3 contains 13 residues. This CDR3 is CASSQARDSPLHF. The CDR3 coding sequence is TGTGCCAGCAGCCAGGCGAGAGACTCACCCCTCCACTTT.

The CDR3 nucleotides read TGTGCCAGCAGCCCGACCGGGACAGGGGACTACGAGCAGTACTTC. Residues: CASSPTGTGDYEQYF. The chain links TRBV5-4 to TRBJ2-7, with 10 bases matching TRBD1. Losses at the gene ends were 4 bases for V and 3 bases for J; bases not matched to a gene: 7. This CDR3 region has 15 residues. CDR1 SGHNT and CDR2 YYREEE come from the germline V gene (reference sequence).

The rearrangement uses TRBV5-8 and TRBJ2-7, with D uncertain. V was cut by 1 base and J by 5 bases, with 4 bases left in between. This CDR3 spans 11 amino acids. The germline CDR1 and CDR2 sequences are SGHTS and YDEGEE. CDR3 sequence (DNA): TGTGCCAGCAGCTTGAGAGACGAGCAGTACTTC. Protein: CASSLRDEQYF.

As to this clone: The junction departs from the called germline gene at one end, perhaps through a read error. The V gene is TRBV5-6, the J gene TRBJ2-7; 9 positions match TRBD1. The germline V gene has CDR1 SGHDT and CDR2 YYEEEE. This CDR3 is 16 amino acids long. CDR3 region: CASTLTGTGRGYEQYF. The DNA for the CDR3 is TGTGCCAGCACCTTGACCGGGACAGGGAGGGGGTACGAGCAGTACTTC. Using reference TRBV5-6 and TRBJ2-7 for the parts outside the CDR3, the full variable domain is DAGVTQSPTHLIKTRGQQVTLRCSPKSGHDTVSWYQQALGQGPQFIFQYYEEEERQRGNFPDRFSGHQFPNYSSELNVNALLLGDSALYLCASTLTGTGRGYEQYFGPGTRLTVT.

The chain is built from TRBV10-3 and TRBJ2-5; D is possibly TRBD1 (6 bases). V was shortened by 9 bases and J by 0 bases, with 8 bases between the two germline ends. The CDR3 runs to 12 residues. Looked up from germline, CDR1 is ENHRY and CDR2 is SYGVKD. CDR3 protein: CAIQGYQETQYF. The CDR3 DNA reads as TGTGCCATACAGGGATACCAAGAGACCCAGTACTTC.

Written as DNA, the CDR3 is TGTGCCACCACCCCGTTGGAGGGCTATGGCTACACCTTC. This codes for CATTPLEGYGYTF. The chain uses TRBV24-1 and TRBJ1-2; D is unclear. The V end lost 8 bases, the J end lost 4 bases, and 13 bases lay between the germline ends. The CDR3 sequence is 13 residues long. Germline lookup yields CDR1 KGHDR and CDR2 SFDVKD.

The sample holds a few counts of this clone. The chain links TRBV5-6 to TRBJ1-1; D gene ambiguous. Per the germline V gene, CDR1 is SGHDT and CDR2 is YYEEEE. The CDR3 runs 13 residues. V was trimmed by 4 bases and J by 10 bases, leaving 17 bases between them. The CDR3 reads CASSPVGQPGAFF. DNA of the CDR3: TGTGCCAGCAGCCCCGTTGGGCAACCTGGAGCTTTCTTT.